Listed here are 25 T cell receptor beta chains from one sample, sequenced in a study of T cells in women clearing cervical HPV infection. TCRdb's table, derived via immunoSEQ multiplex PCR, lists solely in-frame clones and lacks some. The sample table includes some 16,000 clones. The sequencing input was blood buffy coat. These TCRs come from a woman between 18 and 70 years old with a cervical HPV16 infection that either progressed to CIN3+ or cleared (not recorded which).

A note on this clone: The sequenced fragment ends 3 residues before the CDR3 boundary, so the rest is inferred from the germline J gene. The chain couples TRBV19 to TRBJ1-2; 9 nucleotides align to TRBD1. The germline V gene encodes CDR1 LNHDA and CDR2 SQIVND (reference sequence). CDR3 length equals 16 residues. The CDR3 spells CASSIVGDRVSYDYTF. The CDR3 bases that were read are TGTGCCAGTAGTATAGTGGGGGACAGGGTTTCCTACGAC.

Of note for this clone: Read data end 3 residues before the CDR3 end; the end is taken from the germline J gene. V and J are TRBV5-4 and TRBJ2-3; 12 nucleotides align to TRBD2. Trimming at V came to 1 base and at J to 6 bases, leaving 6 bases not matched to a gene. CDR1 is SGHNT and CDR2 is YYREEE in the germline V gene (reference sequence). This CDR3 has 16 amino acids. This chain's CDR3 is CASSLQSSGGADTQYF. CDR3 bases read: TGTGCCAGCAGCTTGCAATCTAGCGGGGGGGCGGATACG.

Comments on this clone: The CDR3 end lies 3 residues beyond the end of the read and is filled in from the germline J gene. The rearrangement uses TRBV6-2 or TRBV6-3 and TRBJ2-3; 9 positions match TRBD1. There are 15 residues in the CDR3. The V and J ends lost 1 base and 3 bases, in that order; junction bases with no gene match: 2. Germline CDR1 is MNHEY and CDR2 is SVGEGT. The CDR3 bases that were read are TGTGCCAGCAGTTACTGGGACAGGGATACAGATACG. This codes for CASSYWDRDTDT. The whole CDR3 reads CASSYWDRDTDTQYF.

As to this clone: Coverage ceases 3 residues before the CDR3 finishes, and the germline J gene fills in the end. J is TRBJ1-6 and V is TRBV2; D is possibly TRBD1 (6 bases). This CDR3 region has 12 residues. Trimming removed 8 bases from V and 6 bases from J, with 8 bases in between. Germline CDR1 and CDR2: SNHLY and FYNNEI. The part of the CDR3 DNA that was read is TGTGCCAGCTCGGACAGTAATTCACCC. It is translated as CASSDSNSP. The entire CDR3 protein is CASSDSNSPLHF.

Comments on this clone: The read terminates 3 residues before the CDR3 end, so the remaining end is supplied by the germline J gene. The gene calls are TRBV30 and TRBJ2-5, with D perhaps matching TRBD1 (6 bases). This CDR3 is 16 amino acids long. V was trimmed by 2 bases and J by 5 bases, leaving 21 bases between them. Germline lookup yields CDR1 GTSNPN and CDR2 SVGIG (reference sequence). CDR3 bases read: TGTGCCTGGAGTAATACCGGGACACCTCTCCGGGAGACC. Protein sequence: CAWSNTGTPLRET. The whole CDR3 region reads CAWSNTGTPLRETQYF.

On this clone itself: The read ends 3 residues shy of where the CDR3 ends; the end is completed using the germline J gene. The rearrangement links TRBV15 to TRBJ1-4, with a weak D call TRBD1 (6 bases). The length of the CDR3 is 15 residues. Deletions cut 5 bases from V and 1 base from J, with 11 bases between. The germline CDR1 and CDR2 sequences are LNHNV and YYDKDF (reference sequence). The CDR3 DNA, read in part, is TGTGCCACCAGCCGTAGGACAGTAACTAATGAAAAA. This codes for CATSRRTVTNEK. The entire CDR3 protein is CATSRRTVTNEKLFF.

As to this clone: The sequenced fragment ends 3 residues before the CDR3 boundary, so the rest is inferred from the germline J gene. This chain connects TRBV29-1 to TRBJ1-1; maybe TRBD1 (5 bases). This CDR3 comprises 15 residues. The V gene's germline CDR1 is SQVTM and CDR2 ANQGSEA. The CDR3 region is CSVEDQGGVRKEAFF. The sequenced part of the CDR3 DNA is TGCAGCGTTGAAGATCAGGGAGGGGTGCGGAAGGAA.

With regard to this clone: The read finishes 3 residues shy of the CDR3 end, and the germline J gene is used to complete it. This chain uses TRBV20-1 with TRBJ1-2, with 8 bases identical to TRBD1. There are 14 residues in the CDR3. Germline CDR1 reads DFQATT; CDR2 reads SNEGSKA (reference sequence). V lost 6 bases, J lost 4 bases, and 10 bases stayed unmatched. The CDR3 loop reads CSATGDRGGYGYTF. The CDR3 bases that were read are TGCAGTGCCACCGGAGACAGGGGAGGCTATGGC.

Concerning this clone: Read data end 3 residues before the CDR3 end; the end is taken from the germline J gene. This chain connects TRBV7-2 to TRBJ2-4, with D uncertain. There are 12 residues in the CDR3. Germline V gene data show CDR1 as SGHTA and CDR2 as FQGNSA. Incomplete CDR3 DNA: TGTGCCAGCAGCCCCAACAGCTATGGT. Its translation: CASSPNSYG. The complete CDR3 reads CASSPNSYGQYF.

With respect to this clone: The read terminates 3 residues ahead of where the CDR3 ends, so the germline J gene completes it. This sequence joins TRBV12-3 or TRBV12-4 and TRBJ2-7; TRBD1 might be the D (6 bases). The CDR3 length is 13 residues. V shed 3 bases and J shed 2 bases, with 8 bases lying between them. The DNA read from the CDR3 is TGTGCCAGCAGTTTCGGGACACCCTACGAG. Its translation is CASSFGTPYE. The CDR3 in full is CASSFGTPYEQYF.

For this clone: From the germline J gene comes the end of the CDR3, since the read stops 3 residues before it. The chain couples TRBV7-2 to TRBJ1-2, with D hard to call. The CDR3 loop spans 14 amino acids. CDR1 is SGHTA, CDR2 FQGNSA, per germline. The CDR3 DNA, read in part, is TGTGCCAGCAGCCGTTGGGCCCAAACCTACGAC. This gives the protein CASSRWAQTYD. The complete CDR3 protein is CASSRWAQTYDYTF.

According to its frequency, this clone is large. The CDR3 is CATSRQSNSPLHF. The CDR3 bases that were read are TGTGCCACCAGCAGACAGTCTAATTCACCC. The V gene is TRBV15, the J gene TRBJ1-6; no clear D gene. The observed sequence ends 3 residues before the CDR3 terminus, with the missing tail filled in from the germline J gene. Trimming cost V 2 bases and J 6 bases, with 5 bases left between them. CDR1 LNHNV and CDR2 YYDKDF come from the germline V gene (reference sequence). This CDR3 region has 13 residues.

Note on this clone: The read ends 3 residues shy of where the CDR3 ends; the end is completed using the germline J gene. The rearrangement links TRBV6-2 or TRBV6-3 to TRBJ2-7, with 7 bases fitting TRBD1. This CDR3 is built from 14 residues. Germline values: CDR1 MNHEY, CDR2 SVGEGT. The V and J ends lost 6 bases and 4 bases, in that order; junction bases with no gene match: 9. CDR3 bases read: TGTGCCAGCAGGCAGCCGAACAGGGGATACGAG. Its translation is CASRQPNRGYE. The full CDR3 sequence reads CASRQPNRGYEQYF.

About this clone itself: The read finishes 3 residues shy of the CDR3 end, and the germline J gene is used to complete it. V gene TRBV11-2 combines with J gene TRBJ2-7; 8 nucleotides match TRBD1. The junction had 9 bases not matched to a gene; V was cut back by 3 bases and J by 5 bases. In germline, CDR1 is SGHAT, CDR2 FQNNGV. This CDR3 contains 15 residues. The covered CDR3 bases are TGTGCCAGCAGCTTGACCAGGACAGGGATCGACGAG. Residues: CASSLTRTGIDE. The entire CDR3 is CASSLTRTGIDEQYF.

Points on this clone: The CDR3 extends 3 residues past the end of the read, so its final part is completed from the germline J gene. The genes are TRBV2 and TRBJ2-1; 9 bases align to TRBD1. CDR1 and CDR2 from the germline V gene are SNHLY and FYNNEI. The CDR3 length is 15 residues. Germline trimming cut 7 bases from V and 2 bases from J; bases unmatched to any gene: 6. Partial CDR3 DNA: TGTGCCAGCAACCAGGACAGGGGAACCTACAATGAG. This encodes CASNQDRGTYNE. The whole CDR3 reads CASNQDRGTYNEQFF.

CDR3 DNA, as far as it was read: TGCAGTGCTGCGGGGTTAGGGGGGGCTGCTAATGAAAAA. Its translation: CSAAGLGGAANEK. The CDR3 in full is CSAAGLGGAANEKLFF. The chain combines TRBV20-1 with TRBJ1-4; D perhaps matches TRBD1 (6 bases). The read comes to an end 3 residues before the CDR3 does, leaving the germline J gene to fill in the end. CDR3 length equals 16 residues. Germline values: CDR1 DFQATT, CDR2 SNEGSKA (reference sequence). With 5 bases removed from V and 3 bases from J, the gap between germline ends came to 19 bases.

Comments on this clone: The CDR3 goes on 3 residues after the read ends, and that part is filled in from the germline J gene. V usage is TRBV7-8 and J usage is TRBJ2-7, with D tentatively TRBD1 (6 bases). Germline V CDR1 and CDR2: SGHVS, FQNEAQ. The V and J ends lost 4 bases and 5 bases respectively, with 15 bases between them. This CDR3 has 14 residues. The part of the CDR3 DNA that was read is TGTGCCAGCAGCTCTACCCTAGGGGGTCACGAG. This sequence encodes CASSSTLGGHE. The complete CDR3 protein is CASSSTLGGHEQYF.

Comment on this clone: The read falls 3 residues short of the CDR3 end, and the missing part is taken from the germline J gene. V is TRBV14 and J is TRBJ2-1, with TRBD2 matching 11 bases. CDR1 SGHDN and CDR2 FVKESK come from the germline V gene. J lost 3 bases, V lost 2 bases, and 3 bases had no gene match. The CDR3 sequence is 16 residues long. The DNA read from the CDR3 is TGTGCCAGCAGCCAAATAGCGGGGGGGCACTACAATGAG. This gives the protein CASSQIAGGHYNE. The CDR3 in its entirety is CASSQIAGGHYNEQFF.

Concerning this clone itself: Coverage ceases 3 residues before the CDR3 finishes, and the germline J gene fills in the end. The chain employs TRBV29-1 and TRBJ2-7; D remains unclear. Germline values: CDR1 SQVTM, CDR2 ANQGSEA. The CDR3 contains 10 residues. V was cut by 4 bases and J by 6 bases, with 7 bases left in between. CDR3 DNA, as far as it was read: TGCAGCGTTGGTTCGGGCGAG. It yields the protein CSVGSGE. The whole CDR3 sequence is CSVGSGEQYF.

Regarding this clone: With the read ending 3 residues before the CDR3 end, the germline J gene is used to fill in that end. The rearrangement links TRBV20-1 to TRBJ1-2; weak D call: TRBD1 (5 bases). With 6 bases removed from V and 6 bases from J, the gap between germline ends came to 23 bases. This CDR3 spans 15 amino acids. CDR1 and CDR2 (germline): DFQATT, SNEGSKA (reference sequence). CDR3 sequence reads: CSAPSQGFVSNGYTF. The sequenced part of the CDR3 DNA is TGCAGTGCACCCTCGCAGGGTTTCGTCTCTAATGGC.

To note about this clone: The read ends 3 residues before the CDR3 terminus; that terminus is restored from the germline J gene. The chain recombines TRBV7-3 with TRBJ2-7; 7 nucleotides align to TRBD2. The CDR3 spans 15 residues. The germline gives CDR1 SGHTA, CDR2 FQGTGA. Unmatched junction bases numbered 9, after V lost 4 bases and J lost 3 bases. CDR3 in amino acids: CASSSSRAGVYEQYF. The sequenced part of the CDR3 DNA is TGTGCCAGCAGCTCCTCTCGGGCGGGGGTCTACGAG.

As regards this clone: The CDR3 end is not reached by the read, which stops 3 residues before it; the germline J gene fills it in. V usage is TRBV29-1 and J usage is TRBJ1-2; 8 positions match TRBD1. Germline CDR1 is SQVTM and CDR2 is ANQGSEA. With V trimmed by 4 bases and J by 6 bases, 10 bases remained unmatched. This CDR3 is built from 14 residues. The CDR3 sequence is CSVAGGQDENGYTF. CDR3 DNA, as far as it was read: TGCAGCGTTGCTGGGGGACAGGACGAAAATGGC.

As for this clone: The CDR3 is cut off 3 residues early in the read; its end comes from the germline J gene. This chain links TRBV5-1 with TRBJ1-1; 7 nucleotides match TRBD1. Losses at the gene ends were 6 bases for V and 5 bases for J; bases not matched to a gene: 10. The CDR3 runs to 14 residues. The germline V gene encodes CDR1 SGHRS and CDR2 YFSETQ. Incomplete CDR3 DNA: TGCGCCAGCACCACGAGGACAGGAAGTACTGAA. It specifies CASTTRTGSTE. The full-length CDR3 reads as CASTTRTGSTEAFF.

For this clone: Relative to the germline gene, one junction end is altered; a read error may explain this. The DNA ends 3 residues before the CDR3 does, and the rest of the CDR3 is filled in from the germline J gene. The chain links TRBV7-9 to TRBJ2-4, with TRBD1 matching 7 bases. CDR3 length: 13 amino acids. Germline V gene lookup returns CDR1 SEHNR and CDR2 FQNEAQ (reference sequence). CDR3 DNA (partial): TGTGCTAGCAGTCCCGGGACAGTGGGTGGT. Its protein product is CASSPGTVGG. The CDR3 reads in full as CASSPGTVGGQYF.

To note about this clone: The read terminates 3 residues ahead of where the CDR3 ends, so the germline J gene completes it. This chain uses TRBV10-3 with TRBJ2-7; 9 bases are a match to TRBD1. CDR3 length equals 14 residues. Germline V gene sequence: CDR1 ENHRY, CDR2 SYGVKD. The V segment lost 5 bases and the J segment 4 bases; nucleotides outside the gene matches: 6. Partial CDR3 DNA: TGTGCCATCAGTCCCCGGACAGGGGATTACGAG. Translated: CAISPRTGDYE. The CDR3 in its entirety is CAISPRTGDYEQYF.